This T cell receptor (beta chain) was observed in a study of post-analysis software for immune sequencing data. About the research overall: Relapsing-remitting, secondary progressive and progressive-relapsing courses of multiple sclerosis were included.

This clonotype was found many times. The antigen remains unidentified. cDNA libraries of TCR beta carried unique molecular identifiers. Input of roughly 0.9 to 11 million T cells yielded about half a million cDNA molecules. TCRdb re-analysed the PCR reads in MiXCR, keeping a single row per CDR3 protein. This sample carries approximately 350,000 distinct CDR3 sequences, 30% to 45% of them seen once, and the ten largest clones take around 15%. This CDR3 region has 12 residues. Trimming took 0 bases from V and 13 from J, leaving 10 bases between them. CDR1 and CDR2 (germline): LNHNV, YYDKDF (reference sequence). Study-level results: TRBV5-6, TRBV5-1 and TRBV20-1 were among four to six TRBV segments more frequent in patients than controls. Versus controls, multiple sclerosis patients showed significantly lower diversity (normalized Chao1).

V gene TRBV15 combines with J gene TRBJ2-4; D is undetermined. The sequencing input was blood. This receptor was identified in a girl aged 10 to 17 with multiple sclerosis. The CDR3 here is CATSREGPLQYF. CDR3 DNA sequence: TGTGCCACCAGCAGAGAGGGCCCTCTACAGTACTTC.